One sample yielded the 4 T cell receptor beta chains listed below, sequenced in a study of cytomegalovirus exposure and HLA in healthy donors. The PCR made use of 60 Vbeta and 13 Jbeta primers. TCRdb's copy holds only in-frame clones and misses some; the assay was immunoSEQ multiplex PCR. The sample lists 150,000 to 200,000 clones; 80% to 85% were seen once. Sequenced sample: PBMCs. The receptors were gathered from a young woman in good health and CMV-seropositive.

The chain joins TRBV14 to TRBJ1-2, with 9 bases fitting TRBD1. Germline lookup yields CDR1 SGHDN and CDR2 FVKESK. Germline trimming cut 3 bases from V and 6 bases from J; bases unmatched to any gene: 5. CDR3 length equals 14 residues. CDR3 nucleotide sequence: TGTGCCAGCAGCCATCAAGGGACAGGGAATGGCTACACCTTC. Translating gives CASSHQGTGNGYTF.

The genes are TRBV7-9 and TRBJ2-2; weak D call: TRBD1 (5 bases). Germline V gene lookup returns CDR1 SEHNR and CDR2 FQNEAQ (reference sequence). The V gene lost 2 bases and the J gene lost 7 bases, with 11 bases spanning the gap. There are 14 residues in the CDR3. CDR3 in DNA: TGTGCCAGCAGCTTACAGGGCTCAAGCGGGGAGCTGTTTTTT. Its translation is CASSLQGSSGELFF.

The chain employs TRBV7-2 and TRBJ2-3; 8 bases are shared with TRBD2. With V trimmed by 2 bases and J by 2 bases, 6 bases remained unmatched. The CDR3 extends over 16 amino acids. Germline lookup yields CDR1 SGHTA and CDR2 FQGNSA. The CDR3 region is CASSLRRGANTDTQYF. The CDR3 nucleotides are TGTGCCAGCAGCTTAAGGCGGGGGGCGAACACAGATACGCAGTATTTT.

A single count supports this clone. V gene TRBV4-1 combines with J gene TRBJ1-3; D perhaps matches TRBD1 (5 bases). There are 18 residues in the CDR3. CDR1 and CDR2 from the germline V gene are MGHRA and YSYEKL. Deletions cut 0 bases from V and 0 bases from J, with 15 bases between. Here the CDR3 reads CASSQDGAGPSSGNTIYF. Written as DNA, the CDR3 is TGCGCCAGCAGCCAAGATGGTGCAGGGCCCTCCTCTGGAAACACCATATATTTT.